The clone carrying this T cell receptor (beta chain) showed up many times. Its target is not known. TCRdb used MiXCR to reprocess the 5' RACE reads, holding one entry per CDR3 protein. The sample includes about 200,000 distinct CDR3 sequences, roughly 3.3% of them seen just once. This entry comes from a study of T cells after yellow fever vaccination. With V trimmed by 8 bases and J by 0 bases, 5 bases remained unmatched. The CDR3 runs to 16 residues. The germline gives CDR1 MNHNS, CDR2 SASEGT. General study findings and limits: High-abundance clonotypes from the bulk population could contaminate FACS-sorted repertoires. The secondary response was weaker but peaked faster, day 5 versus 15.

The rearrangement links TRBV6-1 to TRBJ2-3, with 13 bases that match TRBD2. Sample: CD4+ T cells sorted from PBMCs, taken 10 days after the yellow fever booster vaccination. The clonotype was recovered from a man aged 18 to 35 who received the YFV17D yellow fever vaccine. The CDR3 here is CASRTSGGPSTDTQYF. In nucleotides, the CDR3 is TGTGCCAGCCGGACTAGCGGGGGACCAAGCACAGATACGCAGTATTTT.